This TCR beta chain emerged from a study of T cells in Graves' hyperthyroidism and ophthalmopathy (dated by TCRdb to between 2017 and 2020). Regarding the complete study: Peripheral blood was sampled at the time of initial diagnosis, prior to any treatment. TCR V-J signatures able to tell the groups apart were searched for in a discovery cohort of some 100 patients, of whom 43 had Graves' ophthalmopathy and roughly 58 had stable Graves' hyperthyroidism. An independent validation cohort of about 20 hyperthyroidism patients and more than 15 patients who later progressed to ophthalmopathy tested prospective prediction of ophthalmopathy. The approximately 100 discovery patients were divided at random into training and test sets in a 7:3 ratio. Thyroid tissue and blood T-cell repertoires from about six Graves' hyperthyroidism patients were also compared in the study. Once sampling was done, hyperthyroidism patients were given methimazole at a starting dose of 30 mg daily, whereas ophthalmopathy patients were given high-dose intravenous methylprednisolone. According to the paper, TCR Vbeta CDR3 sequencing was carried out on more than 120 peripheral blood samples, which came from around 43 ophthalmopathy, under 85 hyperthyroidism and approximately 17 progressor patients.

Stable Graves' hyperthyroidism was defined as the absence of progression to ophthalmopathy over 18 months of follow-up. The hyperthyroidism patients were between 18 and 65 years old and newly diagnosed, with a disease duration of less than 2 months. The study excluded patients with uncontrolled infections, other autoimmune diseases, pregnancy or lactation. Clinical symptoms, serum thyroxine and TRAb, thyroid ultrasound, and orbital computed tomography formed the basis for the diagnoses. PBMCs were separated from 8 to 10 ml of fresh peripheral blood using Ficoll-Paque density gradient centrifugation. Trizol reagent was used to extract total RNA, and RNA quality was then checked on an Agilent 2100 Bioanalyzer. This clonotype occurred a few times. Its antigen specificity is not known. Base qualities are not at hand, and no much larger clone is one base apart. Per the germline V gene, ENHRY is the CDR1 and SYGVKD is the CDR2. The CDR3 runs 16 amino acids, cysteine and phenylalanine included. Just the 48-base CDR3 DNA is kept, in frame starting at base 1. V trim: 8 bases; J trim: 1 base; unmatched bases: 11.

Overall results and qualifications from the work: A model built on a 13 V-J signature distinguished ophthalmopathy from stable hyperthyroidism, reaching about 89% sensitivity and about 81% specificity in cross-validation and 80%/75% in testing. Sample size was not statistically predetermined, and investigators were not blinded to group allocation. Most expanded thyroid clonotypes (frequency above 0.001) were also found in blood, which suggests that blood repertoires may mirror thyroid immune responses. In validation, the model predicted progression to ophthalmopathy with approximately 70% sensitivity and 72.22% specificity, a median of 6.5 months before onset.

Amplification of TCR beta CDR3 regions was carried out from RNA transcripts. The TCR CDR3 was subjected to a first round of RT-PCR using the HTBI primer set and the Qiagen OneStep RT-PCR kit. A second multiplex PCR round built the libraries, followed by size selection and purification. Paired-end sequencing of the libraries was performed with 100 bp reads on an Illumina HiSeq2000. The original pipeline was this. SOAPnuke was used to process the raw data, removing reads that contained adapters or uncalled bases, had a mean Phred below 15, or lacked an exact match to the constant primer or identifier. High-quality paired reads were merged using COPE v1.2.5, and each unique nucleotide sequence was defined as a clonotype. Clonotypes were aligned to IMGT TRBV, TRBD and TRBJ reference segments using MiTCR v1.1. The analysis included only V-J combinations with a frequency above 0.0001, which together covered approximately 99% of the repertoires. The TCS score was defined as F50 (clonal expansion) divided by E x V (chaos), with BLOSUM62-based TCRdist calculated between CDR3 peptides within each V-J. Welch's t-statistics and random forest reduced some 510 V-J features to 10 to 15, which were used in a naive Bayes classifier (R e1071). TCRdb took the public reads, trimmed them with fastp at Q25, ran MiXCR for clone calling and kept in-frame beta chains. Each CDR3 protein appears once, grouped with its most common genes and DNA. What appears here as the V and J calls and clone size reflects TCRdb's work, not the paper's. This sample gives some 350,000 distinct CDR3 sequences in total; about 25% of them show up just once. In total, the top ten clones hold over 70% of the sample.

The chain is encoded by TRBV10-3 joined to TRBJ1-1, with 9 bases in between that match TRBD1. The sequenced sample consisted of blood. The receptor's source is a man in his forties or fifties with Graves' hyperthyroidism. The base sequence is TGTGCCATCGGGGTAACAGGGGGCGCTGGGAACACTGAAGCTTTCTTT. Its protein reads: CAIGVTGGAGNTEAFF.